Sequencing of this TCR beta chain was carried out in a study of T cells in Graves' hyperthyroidism and ophthalmopathy. This clonotype was counted ten times or more. The source material, RNA transcripts, was used to amplify TCR beta CDR3 regions. With the HTBI primer set, the TCR CDR3 went through a first round of RT-PCR. TCRdb ran MiXCR on the multiplex PCR reads and lists one entry per CDR3 protein. The data show about 400,000 distinct CDR3 sequences, with about 16% seen just once and roughly 19% held by the top ten. The sample consisted of blood. This sequence was found in a woman aged 55-70 years with Graves' ophthalmopathy.

The CDR3 DNA sequence: TGTGCCAGCAACCGGGAGGGGAGCACAGATACGCAGTATTTT. Protein sequence: CASNREGSTDTQYF. This chain connects TRBV2 to TRBJ2-3, with 8 bases fitting TRBD2. CDR1 and CDR2 (germline): SNHLY, FYNNEI. The length of the CDR3 is 14 residues. J was trimmed by 0 bases and V by 7 bases; bases with no gene match: 3. Full variable domain (outside the CDR3, taken from reference TRBV2 and TRBJ2-3): EPEVTQTPSHQVTQMGQEVILRCVPISNHLYFYWYRQILGQKVEFLVSFYNNEISEKSEIFDDQFSVERPDGSNFTLKIRSTKLEDSAMYFCASNREGSTDTQYFGPGTRLTVL.